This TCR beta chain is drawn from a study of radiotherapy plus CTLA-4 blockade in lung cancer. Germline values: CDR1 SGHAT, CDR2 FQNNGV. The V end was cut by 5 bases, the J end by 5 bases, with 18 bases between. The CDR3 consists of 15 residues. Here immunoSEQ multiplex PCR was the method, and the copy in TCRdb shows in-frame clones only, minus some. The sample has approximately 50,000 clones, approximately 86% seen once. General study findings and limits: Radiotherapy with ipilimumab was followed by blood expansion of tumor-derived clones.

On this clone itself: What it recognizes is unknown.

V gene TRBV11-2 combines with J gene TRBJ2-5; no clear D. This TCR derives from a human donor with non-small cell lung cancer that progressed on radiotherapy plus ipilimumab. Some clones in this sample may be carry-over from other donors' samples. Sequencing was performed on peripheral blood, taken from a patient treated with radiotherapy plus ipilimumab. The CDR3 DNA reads TGTGCCAGCAGCGTCTACCTCGAGCTTCCCGAGACCCAGTACTTC. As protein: CASSVYLELPETQYF.